These 21 T cell receptor beta chains originate from one sample sequenced in a study of T-cell reconstitution after alpha-beta-depleted transplantation in children. TCRbeta library construction was performed incorporating unique molecular identifiers. A single record per CDR3 protein comes from TCRdb applying MiXCR to the PCR reads. The data show hundreds of thousands of distinct CDR3 sequences, approximately 15% seen once. The material sequenced was PBMCs, mostly from graft donor cells, taken 360 days after TCRalphabeta/CD19-depleted stem cell transplant. Receptors were obtained from a male patient aged 10-17 years who had a stem cell transplant for acute lymphoblastic leukemia, so the T cells may come from the graft donor.

V gene TRBV27 combines with J gene TRBJ2-7; D possibly corresponds to TRBD1 (5 bases). The V end lost 3 bases, the J end lost 2 bases, and 11 bases lay between the germline ends. CDR3 length: 14 residues. Germline lookup yields CDR1 MNHEY and CDR2 SMNVEV (reference sequence). CDR3 in DNA: TGTGCCAGCAGTTTGACAGAAGGACCCTACGAGCAGTACTTC. Amino acids: CASSLTEGPYEQYF.

This clonotype was detected many times. The chain links TRBV12-3 or TRBV12-4 to TRBJ2-1, with a tentative D call TRBD1 (6 bases). V shed 5 bases and J shed 5 bases, with 16 bases lying between them. The CDR3 totals 15 residues. CDR3: CASSPVAGDNNEQFF. Here the CDR3 DNA reads TGTGCCAGCAGTCCGGTGGCAGGGGATAACAATGAGCAGTTCTTC.

This clonotype was detected many times. The rearrangement uses TRBV5-1 and TRBJ2-7, with TRBD2 as a possible D gene (5 bases). The CDR3 extends over 15 amino acids. The V end was cut by 0 bases, the J end by 4 bases, with 14 bases between. Germline values: CDR1 SGHRS, CDR2 YFSETQ. CDR3: CASSLEGLGVYEQYF. Written as DNA, the CDR3 is TGCGCCAGCAGCTTGGAAGGCCTCGGGGTTTACGAGCAGTACTTC.

The chain employs TRBV5-1 and TRBJ2-7; 8 bases agree with TRBD1. The CDR3 extends over 15 amino acids. Trimming removed 3 bases from V and 1 base from J; junction bases left unmatched: 6. CDR1 is SGHRS, CDR2 YFSETQ, per germline. This CDR3 reads CASSSGTGLSYEQYF. The CDR3 nucleotides are TGCGCCAGCAGCTCGGGGACAGGATTGTCCTACGAGCAGTACTTC.

The rearrangement joins TRBV5-1 to TRBJ2-2; D is undetermined. Germline V gene data show CDR1 as SGHRS and CDR2 as YFSETQ. Trimming shortened V by 4 bases and J by 4 bases, and 23 bases separated the two germline ends. The CDR3 totals 18 residues. CDR3 sequence reads: CASSLLSLTSLGTGELFF. CDR3 DNA: TGCGCCAGCAGCCTGCTTTCCTTAACCTCACTCGGCACCGGGGAGCTGTTTTTT.

This clonotype was detected ten times or more. One end of the junction is discordant with germline, which a read error may explain. The genes are TRBV5-1 and TRBJ2-3, with 12 nucleotides matching TRBD2. Germline-derived CDR1 and CDR2 are SGHRS and YFSETQ. The CDR3 loop spans 14 amino acids. The CDR3 loop reads CASSLGLAGDTQYF. For the CDR3, the DNA is TGTGCCAGCAGCCTTGGACTAGCGGGGGATACGCAGTATTTT.

This clonotype came up a few times. V is TRBV27 and J is TRBJ1-1, with D possibly being TRBD1 (5 bases). CDR1 MNHEY and CDR2 SMNVEV come from the germline V gene (reference sequence). CDR3 length equals 16 residues. V was trimmed by 6 bases and J by 3 bases, leaving 20 bases between them. The CDR3 DNA sequence: TGTGCCAGCAGACCGCGGGGGTCAACAGCCTACACTGAAGCTTTCTTT. Its protein is CASRPRGSTAYTEAFF.

This clonotype was seen a handful of times. This chain links TRBV5-5 with TRBJ2-7, with no clear D. The V end lost 4 bases, the J end lost 3 bases, and 8 bases lay between the germline ends. This CDR3 has 12 residues. Germline CDR1 reads SGHKS; CDR2 reads YYEKEE (reference sequence). In DNA form, the CDR3 reads TGTGCCAGCAGCGGTGTCCTCTACGAGCAGTACTTC. Its translation: CASSGVLYEQYF.

This clonotype was seen a few times. This chain uses TRBV10-1 with TRBJ2-1; tentatively, D is TRBD1 (6 bases). Trimming removed 7 bases from V and 3 bases from J, with 10 bases in between. The CDR3 is 13 amino acids. Looked up from germline, CDR1 is WNHNN and CDR2 is SYGVQD (reference sequence). Here the CDR3 reads CASTGQNYNEQFF. As DNA, the CDR3 is TGCGCCAGCACGGGACAAAACTACAATGAGCAGTTCTTC.

This clonotype was seen a handful of times. The chain combines TRBV20-1 with TRBJ2-1, with 12 bases fitting TRBD2. The germline gives CDR1 DFQATT, CDR2 SNEGSKA (reference sequence). The CDR3 has 13 residues. The junction had 5 bases not matched to a gene; V was cut back by 4 bases and J by 10 bases. The CDR3 protein is CSATLAGGSEQFF. The CDR3 DNA reads TGCAGTGCTACACTAGCGGGAGGATCCGAGCAGTTCTTC.

The chain couples TRBV4-1 to TRBJ1-5; D gene uncertain. Germline loops: CDR1 MGHRA, CDR2 YSYEKL. The CDR3 loop spans 17 amino acids. The V end was cut by 1 base, the J end by 4 bases, with 17 bases between. The CDR3 DNA reads TGCGCCAGCAGCCAAGGTGTGGACTTTCTCGGGAATCAGCCCCAGCATTTT. Its protein product is CASSQGVDFLGNQPQHF.

The CDR3 DNA reads as TGTGCCAGCAGTTCACCAGGGGGGACTGTGGGAGCTTTCTTT. It encodes CASSSPGGTVGAFF. The V gene is TRBV25-1, the J gene TRBJ1-1; 7 bases align to TRBD1. The trim removed 5 bases at V and 10 bases at J, leaving 13 bases unmatched. The germline V gene encodes CDR1 MGHDK and CDR2 SYGVNS. This CDR3 is 14 amino acids long.

The chain joins TRBV7-2 to TRBJ2-2; D may be TRBD2 (5 bases). The germline V and J ends were trimmed by 3 bases and 3 bases, with 11 bases remaining between them. Germline loops: CDR1 SGHTA, CDR2 FQGNSA. The CDR3 loop spans 15 amino acids. The CDR3 DNA reads TGTGCCAGCAGCTTTTCACGGCGGGACACCGGGGAGCTGTTTTTT. The encoded protein is CASSFSRRDTGELFF.

This clonotype has only a few counts. This rearrangement joins TRBV18 to TRBJ2-5; tentatively, D is TRBD2 (5 bases). The CDR3 has 16 residues. Trimming pared 6 bases from V and 4 bases from J, leaving 21 bases between. Looked up from germline, CDR1 is KGHSH and CDR2 is LQKENI. CDR3 bases: TGTGCCAGCTCCCCTGTATCTAGCAGCTCTCGAGAGACCCAGTACTTC. It yields the protein CASSPVSSSSRETQYF.

The V call is TRBV12-3 or TRBV12-4, the J call TRBJ2-6; the match to TRBD2 covers 9 bases. The CDR3 totals 17 residues. Germline trimming cut 5 bases from V and 4 bases from J; bases unmatched to any gene: 9. CDR3 loop: CASSPWAGGRGANVLTF. CDR3 DNA: TGTGCCAGCAGTCCTTGGGCGGGGGGGCGAGGGGCCAACGTCCTGACTTTC.

This clonotype was seen repeatedly, ten times or more. V is TRBV20-1 and J is TRBJ1-1, with D hard to call. From germline, CDR1 is DFQATT and CDR2 SNEGSKA (reference sequence). CDR3 length equals 11 residues. V was shortened by 3 bases and J by 0 bases, with 2 bases between the two germline ends. The CDR3 region has the DNA TGCAGTGCTAGCCTGAACACTGAAGCTTTCTTT. Translating it yields CSASLNTEAFF.

The table lists this clonotype with a few counts. The chain couples TRBV11-2 to TRBJ2-1; tentatively, D is TRBD1 (6 bases). Per germline, CDR1 SGHAT and CDR2 FQNNGV. CDR3 length: 16 amino acids. Trimming removed 1 base at V and 8 bases at J, with 18 bases between. The CDR3 sequence is CASSLVQPGAKDEQFF. The CDR3 coding sequence is TGTGCCAGCAGCTTAGTCCAACCAGGGGCTAAGGATGAGCAGTTCTTC.

The CDR3 bases are TGCAGTGCTAGTTATCCAGCCTTGCTCCGAGGATACGAGCAGTACTTC. The encoded protein is CSASYPALLRGYEQYF. The genes are TRBV20-1 and TRBJ2-7; D gene unclear. The V and J ends lost 3 bases and 4 bases respectively, with 22 bases between them. The germline gives CDR1 DFQATT, CDR2 SNEGSKA (reference sequence). The CDR3 extends over 16 amino acids.

The table lists this clonotype with a few counts. The chain carries TRBV7-9 and TRBJ2-2; D is unresolved. Looked up from germline, CDR1 is SEHNR and CDR2 is FQNEAQ (reference sequence). Trimming removed 3 bases at V and 6 bases at J, with 11 bases between. The CDR3 has 14 residues. The CDR3 region is CASSFGLPPGELFF. CDR3 bases: TGTGCCAGCAGCTTCGGGCTTCCTCCCGGGGAGCTGTTTTTT.

A few counts support this clonotype. The chain combines TRBV7-8 with TRBJ2-5; 11 bases agree with TRBD1. The trim removed 3 bases at V and 5 bases at J, leaving 5 bases unmatched. Germline lookup yields CDR1 SGHVS and CDR2 FQNEAQ. The length of the CDR3 is 15 residues. The CDR3 protein is CASSFPGQGGETQYF. The DNA for the CDR3 is TGTGCCAGCAGCTTTCCGGGACAGGGGGGGGAGACCCAGTACTTC. Variable domain in full (rest from reference TRBV7-8 and TRBJ2-5): GAGVSQSPRYKVAKRGQDVALRCDPISGHVSLFWYQQALGQGPEFLTYFQNEAQLDKSGLPSDRFFAERPEGSVSTLKIQRTQQEDSAVYLCASSFPGQGGETQYFGPGTRLLVL.

The chain carries TRBV5-1 and TRBJ2-5; D is uncertain. V was cut by 4 bases and J by 6 bases, with 16 bases left in between. CDR1 is SGHRS and CDR2 is YFSETQ in the germline V gene. This CDR3 comprises 14 residues. CDR3 region: CASSERTPVKTQYF. The CDR3, as DNA: TGCGCCAGCAGCGAGAGGACGCCGGTCAAGACCCAGTACTTC.